The 14 T cell receptor beta chains reported below all come from one sample, sequenced in a study of shared clonotypes between healthy human individuals. Profiling relied on immunoSEQ multiplex PCR, and the TCRdb table lists in-frame clones only, not all of them. The profile shows hundreds of thousands of clones, roughly four fifths of them singletons. Sample: PBMCs. These receptors all stem from a woman between 40 and 55 years old in good health. Some clones in this sample may be carry-over from other donors' samples.

A word on this clone: A far larger clone is one nucleotide away, so this likely arose from a read error. This sequence joins TRBV29-1 and TRBJ2-1; 8 bases align to TRBD2. The germline V gene has CDR1 SQVTM and CDR2 ANQGSEA. This CDR3 is built from 15 residues. The CDR3 loop is CSAERSGGLINEQFF. DNA for the CDR3: TGCAGCGCTGAACGATCGGGGGGGCTGATCAATGAGCAGTTCTTC.

This chain uses TRBV10-3 with TRBJ1-3, with unresolved D. V was cut by 11 bases and J by 4 bases, with 9 bases left in between. The CDR3 loop spans 11 amino acids. The germline V gene encodes CDR1 ENHRY and CDR2 SYGVKD. Here the CDR3 DNA reads TGTGCCTCTCTCGGGGGAAACACCATATATTTT. Translated: CASLGGNTIYF.

The chain recombines TRBV2 with TRBJ2-7; possibly TRBD1 or TRBD2 for D (5 bases each). The V end lost 1 base, the J end lost 2 bases, and 12 bases lay between the germline ends. Germline lookup yields CDR1 SNHLY and CDR2 FYNNEI. The CDR3 is made up of 15 amino acids. The CDR3 nucleotides are TGTGCCAGCAGTGAAGGGGGCGGGCCCCCCTACGAGCAGTACTTC. This codes for CASSEGGGPPYEQYF.

About this clone itself: A far larger clone is just one base off, so this is likely a read error. Other DNA sequences in this sample translate to the same CDR3. The chain has TRBV27 and TRBJ2-7, with unresolved D. This CDR3 comprises 11 residues. Germline assignment: CDR1 MNHEY and CDR2 SMNVEV (reference sequence). The CDR3 nucleotides are TGCGCCAGCAGTTCGGGCTACGAGCAGTACTTC. Translation: CASSSGYEQYF.

This chain joins TRBV2 and TRBJ1-5, with D unresolved. The CDR3 sequence is 12 residues long. Looked up from germline, CDR1 is SNHLY and CDR2 is FYNNEI. V lost 5 bases to trimming and J lost 3 bases, with 5 bases between them. In DNA, the CDR3 is TGTGCCAGCAGTCGAATCAATCAGCCCCAGCATTTT. It encodes CASSRINQPQHF.

This clone was counted once. The rearrangement uses TRBV28 and TRBJ1-3, with D uncertain. Between the trimmed V and J ends, which lost 5 bases and 2 bases, there was a span of 13 bases. The germline V gene encodes CDR1 MDHEN and CDR2 SYDVKM. This CDR3 comprises 15 residues. The CDR3 here is CASSPPRSTGNTIYF. The CDR3 bases are TGTGCCAGCAGTCCCCCCCGCTCCACTGGAAACACCATATATTTT.

CDR3 loop: CSAVPSDTDTQYF. In DNA form, the CDR3 reads TGCAGCGCTGTGCCTAGTGACACAGATACGCAGTATTTT. V and J are TRBV29-1 and TRBJ2-3; D uncertain. Germline CDR1 reads SQVTM; CDR2 reads ANQGSEA. Trimming stripped 7 bases from V and 2 bases from J, with 13 bases between. The CDR3 has 13 amino acids.

The chain employs TRBV6-4 and TRBJ2-1, with D perhaps TRBD1 (6 bases). The germline V gene encodes CDR1 MRHNA and CDR2 SNTAGT. The CDR3 consists of 15 residues. The V gene lost 5 bases and the J gene lost 1 base, with 12 bases spanning the gap. CDR3 amino acids: CASSRSQGSYNEQFF. The CDR3 coding sequence is TGTGCCAGCAGTCGCTCACAGGGATCCTACAATGAGCAGTTCTTC.

The chain uses TRBV27 and TRBJ2-2, with 13 bases matching TRBD2. The CDR3 is 18 residues long. The V segment lost 1 base and the J segment 5 bases; nucleotides outside the gene matches: 7. Germline CDR1 MNHEY, CDR2 SMNVEV (reference sequence). The CDR3 loop reads CASSLLTSGRSGTGELFF. In DNA, the CDR3 is TGTGCCAGCAGTTTATTGACTAGCGGGAGGTCGGGGACCGGGGAGCTGTTTTTT.

The chain uses TRBV28 and TRBJ1-5; the D gene is possibly TRBD1 (5 bases). The CDR3 extends over 17 amino acids. Germline loops: CDR1 MDHEN, CDR2 SYDVKM. Trimming took off 6 bases at V and 0 bases at J, with 18 bases between the two ends. The CDR3 DNA reads TGTGCCAGCAGGGTTACGGAAGGGGTTCCTAGCAATCAGCCCCAGCATTTT. It translates to CASRVTEGVPSNQPQHF.

V and J are TRBV29-1 and TRBJ1-2; tentatively, D is TRBD1 (5 bases). CDR1 is SQVTM and CDR2 is ANQGSEA in the germline V gene. The CDR3 is 12 residues long. The V end lost 2 bases, the J end lost 5 bases, and 9 bases lay between the germline ends. The CDR3 sequence: CSVESGSYGYTF. The DNA for the CDR3 is TGCAGCGTTGAATCAGGGTCGTATGGCTACACCTTC.

V is TRBV9 and J is TRBJ2-2; 10 bases are shared with TRBD2. Germline V gene lookup returns CDR1 SGDLS and CDR2 YYNGEE. There are 17 residues in the CDR3. V gave up 0 bases and J gave up 3 bases; unmatched junction bases: 5. The CDR3 bases are TGTGCCAGCAGCGTAGATATGGGACTAGCGTACACCGGGGAGCTGTTTTTT. This translates into CASSVDMGLAYTGELFF.

V usage is TRBV4-1 and J usage is TRBJ2-2; no clear D gene. CDR1 is MGHRA and CDR2 is YSYEKL in the germline V gene. The CDR3 runs 14 residues. Trimming took 2 bases from V and 5 from J, leaving 9 bases between them. CDR3: CASSQPALTGELFF. DNA of the CDR3: TGCGCCAGCAGCCAACCCGCCCTTACCGGGGAGCTGTTTTTT.

The V call is TRBV5-1, the J call TRBJ1-4, with a possible D match to TRBD1 (5 bases). Between the trimmed V and J ends, which lost 6 bases and 8 bases, there was a span of 20 bases. This CDR3 is 15 amino acids long. Germline V gene data show CDR1 as SGHRS and CDR2 as YFSETQ. DNA for the CDR3: TGCGCCAGCACCTCGAGCGGGGGTTATGACGAAAAACTGTTTTTT. Translated: CASTSSGGYDEKLFF.